The T cell receptor (beta chain) under discussion was sequenced for a study of tumor and adjacent non-tumor tissue in lung cancer. Three rounds of nested PCR, following a modified ARM-PCR protocol, produced the TCRbeta library. TCRdb fed the multiplex PCR reads into MiXCR, producing one record per CDR3 protein. Found here are 40,000 to 60,000 distinct CDR3 sequences, about two thirds of them singletons; the top ten hold about 29%. Germline loops: CDR1 SQVTM, CDR2 ANQGSEA. This CDR3 comprises 14 residues. On this clonotype: A read error may account for a junction end that differs from germline.

RNA was extracted from bulk tissue without any cell sorting. This non-tumor lung sample came from over 3 cm beyond the tumor edge. The TCR comes from a woman in her seventies with non-small cell lung cancer. Sequencing used distant non-tumor lung tissue. The chain has TRBV29-1 and TRBJ2-1; 8 bases map to TRBD1. The CDR3 DNA reads TGCAGCGCACATCAGGGGGCTAGAGATAATGAGCACTTCTTC. This gives the protein CSAHQGARDNEHFF.